This T cell receptor beta chain was documented in a study of T cell responses to AZD1222 COVID-19 vaccine. The overall study: Pooled together were second doses at about 4 or about 12 weeks.

This clone was seen once. The antigen is undetermined. V lost 3 bases to trimming and J lost 1 base; unmatched junction nucleotides: 7. Germline V lookup: CDR1 MDHEN, CDR2 SYDVKM. The CDR3 covers 16 residues. Study-level points and caveats: Reportedly, nearly half of unique spike TCRs recognized epitopes outside B.1.351/B.1.1.7 mutations. Donors were chiefly white British, with a greater number of females, and clonal diversity was perhaps underestimated. Samples come after the peak T cell response, not at day 14.

The repertoire was sequenced with immunoSEQ multiplex PCR; TCRdb's copy has only in-frame clones and lacks some. This sample has fewer than 95,000 clones; more than 80% occur once, and the top ten carry 30% to 40%. This sample comprised peripheral blood, obtained on day 0 of AZD1222 vaccination. The source of this sequence is an adult in good health. This chain joins TRBV28 and TRBJ2-7, with 9 nucleotides matching TRBD1. The CDR3 bases are TGTGCCAGCAGTTTTGGGACAGGGCAAAAATCCTACGAGCAGTACTTC. The encoded protein is CASSFGTGQKSYEQYF.